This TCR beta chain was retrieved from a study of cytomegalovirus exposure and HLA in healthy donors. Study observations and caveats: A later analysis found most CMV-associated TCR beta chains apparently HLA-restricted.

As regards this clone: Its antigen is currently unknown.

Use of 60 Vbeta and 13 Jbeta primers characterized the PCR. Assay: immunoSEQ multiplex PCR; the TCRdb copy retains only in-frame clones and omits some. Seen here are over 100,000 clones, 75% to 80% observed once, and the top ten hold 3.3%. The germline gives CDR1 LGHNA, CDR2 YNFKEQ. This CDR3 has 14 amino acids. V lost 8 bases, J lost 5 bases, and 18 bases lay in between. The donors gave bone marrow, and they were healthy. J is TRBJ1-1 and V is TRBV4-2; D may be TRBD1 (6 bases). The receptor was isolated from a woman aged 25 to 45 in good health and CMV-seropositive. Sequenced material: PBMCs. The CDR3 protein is CASGRGGQGTEAFF. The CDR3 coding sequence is TGTGCCAGCGGTCGGGGGGGCCAGGGGACTGAAGCTTTCTTT.